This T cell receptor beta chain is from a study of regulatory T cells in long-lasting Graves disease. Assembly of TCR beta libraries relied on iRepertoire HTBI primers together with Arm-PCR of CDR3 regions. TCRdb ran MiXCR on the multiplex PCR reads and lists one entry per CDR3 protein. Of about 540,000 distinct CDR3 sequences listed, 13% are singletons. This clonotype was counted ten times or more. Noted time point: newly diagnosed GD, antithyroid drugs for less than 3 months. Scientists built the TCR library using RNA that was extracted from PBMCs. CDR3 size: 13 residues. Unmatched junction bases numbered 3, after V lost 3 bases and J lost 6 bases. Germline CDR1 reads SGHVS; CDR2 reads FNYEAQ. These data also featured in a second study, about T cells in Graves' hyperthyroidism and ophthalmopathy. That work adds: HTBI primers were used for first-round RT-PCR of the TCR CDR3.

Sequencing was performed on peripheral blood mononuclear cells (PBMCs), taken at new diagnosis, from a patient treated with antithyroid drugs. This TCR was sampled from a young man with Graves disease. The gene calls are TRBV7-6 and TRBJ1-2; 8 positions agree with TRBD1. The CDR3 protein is CASSLDRANGYTF. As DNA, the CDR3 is TGTGCCAGCAGCTTGGACAGGGCAAATGGCTACACCTTC.